The present entry profiles one T cell receptor (beta chain) with its context. This clone was seen once. The antigen it recognizes is unknown. Base qualities are not at hand, and no much larger clone is one base apart. The donors belonged to the validation cohort of around 120 subjects, which was separate from the 666-subject first cohort. The sample is drawn from a study of cytomegalovirus exposure and HLA in healthy donors (dated by TCRdb to 2017 to 2019). The study in broad terms: According to a later analysis, one platform produced both the 100 to 150 validation repertoires and the 666 repertoires of the first cohort. The aim of the study was to test whether cataloging public T cell receptors could identify signatures of past pathogen exposure. A separate validation cohort of about 110 different subjects was used in addition to the 666-subject first cohort. The study combined high-throughput TCR immunosequencing, statistical association of individual TCRs with disease status, and machine learning to predict cytomegalovirus infection status.

The library relied on the immunoSEQ multiplex PCR assay. As for the original processing: To diagnose cytomegalovirus status from the catalog of TCR beta chain sequences, a statistical classification framework was built. As stored in TCRdb, this immuneACCESS dataset retains in-frame rearrangements with V and J assigned. A fraction of the clones does not appear; measured against another copy, unresolved V genes explain less than half of the discrepancy, and the remainder lacks a known reason. V and J calls and clone size are given by that table; D and trimming were obtained from the DNA. In all, the sample holds about 250,000 clones, and roughly 87% of those were seen once. The ten largest clonotypes hold 12% of the sample. Study-wide conclusions, independent of this receptor: Across donors, most TCR sequences were observed very rarely, whereas some public TCRs were present in many individuals. Three of the identified cytomegalovirus-associated TCR beta chains were confirmed in vitro to be specific for cytomegalovirus antigens. A total of fewer than 200 TCR beta chains were listed by the study as associated with cytomegalovirus. Of the cluster scores, 94% were above 0 in a later analysis, which found that TCRs clustered in the first cohort also tended to co-occur in the 130 or so validation repertoires. The classifier was reported to diagnose cytomegalovirus status with high specificity and sensitivity in both the original and validation cohorts. The authors suggested that the approach could potentially be extended to other disease states and immunological phenotypes. The validation cohort had no HLA typing available for a later analysis, so co-occurrence within that cohort was assessed over all 130 or so repertoires.

Ends trimmed: V by 3 bases, J by 0 bases; bases unmatched to a gene: 6. From the cysteine through the phenylalanine, the CDR3 covers 16 amino acids. Kept here is only the CDR3 DNA, which spans 48 bases and is read in frame from base 1. From the germline V gene, CDR1 is MNHNS and CDR2 is SASEGT. The sequence is built from TRBV6-1 and TRBJ2-3, with 7 central nucleotides matching TRBD1. This TCR was recovered from a man aged 18 to 35 in good health and CMV-seropositive. The sequencing input was PBMCs. The DNA sequence reads TGTGCCAGCAGTGATGTGACAGGGAGTAGCACAGATACGCAGTATTTT. Its product reads: CASSDVTGSSTDTQYF.